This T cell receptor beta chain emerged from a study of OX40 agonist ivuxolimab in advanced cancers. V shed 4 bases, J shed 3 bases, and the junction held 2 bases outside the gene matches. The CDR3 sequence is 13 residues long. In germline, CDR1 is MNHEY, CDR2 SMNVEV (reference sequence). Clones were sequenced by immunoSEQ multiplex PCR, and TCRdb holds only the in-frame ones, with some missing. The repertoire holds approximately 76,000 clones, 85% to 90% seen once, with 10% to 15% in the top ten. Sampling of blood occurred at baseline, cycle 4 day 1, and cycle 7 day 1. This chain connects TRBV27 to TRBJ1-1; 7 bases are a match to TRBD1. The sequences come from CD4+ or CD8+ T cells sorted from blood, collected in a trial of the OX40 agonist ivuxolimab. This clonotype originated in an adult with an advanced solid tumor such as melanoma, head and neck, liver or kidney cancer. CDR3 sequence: CASSSQGDTEAFF. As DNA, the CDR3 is TGTGCCAGCAGTTCGCAGGGGGACACTGAAGCTTTCTTT.